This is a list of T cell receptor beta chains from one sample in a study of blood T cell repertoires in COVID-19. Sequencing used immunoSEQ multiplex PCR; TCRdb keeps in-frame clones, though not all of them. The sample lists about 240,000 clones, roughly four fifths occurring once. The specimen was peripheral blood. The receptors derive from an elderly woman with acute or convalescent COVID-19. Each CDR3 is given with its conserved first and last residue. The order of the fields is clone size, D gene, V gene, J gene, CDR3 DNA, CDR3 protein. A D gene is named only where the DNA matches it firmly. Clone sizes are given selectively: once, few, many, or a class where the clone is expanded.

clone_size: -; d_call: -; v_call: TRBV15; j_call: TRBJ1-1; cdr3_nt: TGTGCCACCAGCAGAGTCGAAAGGGGCACTGAAGCTTTCTTT; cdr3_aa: CATSRVERGTEAFF
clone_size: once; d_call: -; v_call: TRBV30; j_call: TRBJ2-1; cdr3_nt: TGTGCCTGGTCGCGGGACTCCTACAATGAGCAGTTCTTC; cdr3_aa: CAWSRDSYNEQFF
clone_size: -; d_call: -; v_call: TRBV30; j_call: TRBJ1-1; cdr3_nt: TGTGCCTGTACAGGGTACGGCGGCACTGAAGCTTTCTTT; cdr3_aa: CACTGYGGTEAFF
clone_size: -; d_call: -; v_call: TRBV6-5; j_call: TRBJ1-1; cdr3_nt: TGTGCCACCACAAGGAACACTGAAGCTTTCTTT; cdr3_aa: CATTRNTEAFF
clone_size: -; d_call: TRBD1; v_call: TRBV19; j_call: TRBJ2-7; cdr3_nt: TGTGCCATTGGACAGGCCAACGAGCAGTACTTC; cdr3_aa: CAIGQANEQYF
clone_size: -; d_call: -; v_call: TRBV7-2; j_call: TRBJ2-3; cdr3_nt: TGTGCCAGCAGCCCACGGGGGTCCGCTAGCACAGATACGCAGTATTTT; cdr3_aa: CASSPRGSASTDTQYF
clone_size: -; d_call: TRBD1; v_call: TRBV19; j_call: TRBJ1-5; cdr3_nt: TGTGCCAGTAGTATCCTTACAGGGGCCGGCAATCAGCCCCAGCATTTT; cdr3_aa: CASSILTGAGNQPQHF
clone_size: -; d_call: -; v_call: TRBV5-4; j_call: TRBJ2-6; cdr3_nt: TGTGCCAGCAGCCCACAGGGTGCGGGGGCCAACGTCCTGACTTTC; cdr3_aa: CASSPQGAGANVLTF
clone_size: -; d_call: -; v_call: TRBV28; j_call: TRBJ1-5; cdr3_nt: TGTGCCAGCAGTAAAAGCCCCCAAGTAGTCAGCAATCAGCCCCAGCATTTT; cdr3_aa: CASSKSPQVVSNQPQHF
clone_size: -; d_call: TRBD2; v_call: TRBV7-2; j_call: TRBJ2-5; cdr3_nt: TGTGCCAGCAGCTTTAGCGGGGGCGTGGAGACCCAGTACTTC; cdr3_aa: CASSFSGGVETQYF
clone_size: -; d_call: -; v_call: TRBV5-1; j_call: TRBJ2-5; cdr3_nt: TGCGCCAGCAGCTTCGGACAGTTTCAGTACTTC; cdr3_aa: CASSFGQFQYF